Sequencing of this TCR beta chain was carried out in a study of blood T cell repertoires in COVID-19 (dated by TCRdb to the early 2020s). About the investigation overall: Samples covering the acute and convalescent phases of COVID-19 were provided by collaborators in the United States, Italy and Spain. The material from the prospective study consisted of cDNA or gDNA derived from T cells, B-cell-depleted T cells, or PBMCs. Deeply sampled blood TCRbeta repertoires from subjects exposed to, actively infected with, or recovered from COVID-19 were included in the dataset. A freely available public database, intended as a resource for researchers studying the immune response to SARS-CoV-2, is where the repertoires were released. The samples were drawn from the first 160 participants of the ongoing ImmuneRACE study and from some 1,300 subjects provided by 6 global collaborators. Sample metadata almost always included a de-identified subject ID, COVID-19 status, age in years and sex. Where available, HLA class I and class II types were obtained from metadata supplied by the sample provider rather than from assay-based typing.

The CDR3 goes from the cysteine to the phenylalanine over 13 residues. Just the 39-base CDR3 DNA is kept, in frame starting at base 1. The germline V gene (reference sequence) yields LNHDA for CDR1 and SQIVND for CDR2. Trimming takes 3 bases from V and 7 bases from J, and the germline ends sit 13 bases apart. Overall study results and their limits: How much clinical and demographic metadata was included differed by source and by participant, and the metadata was provided uncurated.

The immunoSEQ Assay, a bias-controlled multiplex PCR, was used to amplify TCRbeta CDR3 regions from genomic DNA. Per the authors' processing: Within the assay, amplification of reference gene primers was used to estimate how many nucleated cells each sample contained. To quantify the absolute abundance of each unique TCRbeta CDR3 rearrangement, sequence reads were collapsed and filtered. For each sample, productive Simpson clonality was calculated as the square root of Simpson's diversity index across productive rearrangements. TCRdb took this table from immuneACCESS and kept in-frame rearrangements with V and J called. Such tables lack part of the clones; where checked against another copy, unresolved V genes explain under half of the gap, and the rest is unexplained. The DNA gave D and trimming, while V, J and clone size come from that table. A total of 90,000 to 120,000 clones appear in this sample, 88% of them only once. The top ten clones comprise about 6% of the sample.

Whole blood was collected in K2EDTA tubes by collaborating institutions according to the institutions' own protocols. For TCRbeta analysis, collaborators shipped samples in one of three forms: frozen whole blood, isolated PBMCs, or DNA extracted from either of those sample types. For this clone: Its target antigen remains unknown. No base qualities exist here, and no much larger clone lies one base off it.

The chain uses TRBV19 and TRBJ2-7; the D gene is perhaps TRBD2, from 5 matching bases. Sequencing used peripheral blood. This clonotype was sampled from a woman between 55 and 75 years old with acute or convalescent COVID-19. The CDR3 loop reads CASSMERVGEQYF. In nucleotides, the sequence is TGTGCCAGTAGTATGGAGAGGGTGGGAGAGCAGTACTTC.